The rows below give T cell receptor beta chains drawn from one sample of a study of cytomegalovirus exposure and HLA in healthy donors. Libraries were prepared by immunoSEQ multiplex PCR; TCRdb keeps only in-frame clonotypes and omits some of them. The sample contains tens of thousands of clones, 75% to 85% of which appear only once. Sequenced material: PBMCs. All receptors derive from a man aged 50 to 59 in good health and CMV-seropositive. CDR3s include the opening cysteine and the closing phenylalanine or tryptophan. A D gene is named only where the DNA matches it firmly. Clone size is shown for a subset of rows, as once, few, many or a class of expanded clone.

j_gene,abundance,d_gene,v_gene,CDR3aa,CDR3nt
TRBJ2-7,few,TRBD1,TRBV29-1,CSGALTGSHEQYF,TGCAGCGGCGCCCTGACAGGGAGCCACGAGCAGTACTTC
TRBJ2-7,once,TRBD1,TRBV12-5,CASGFDRVGSYEQYF,TGTGCTAGTGGTTTTGACAGGGTCGGTTCCTACGAGCAGTACTTC
TRBJ1-5,.,TRBD1,TRBV27,CASSPKTGGNQPQHF,TGTGCCAGCAGTCCAAAGACAGGGGGCAATCAGCCCCAGCATTTT
TRBJ1-2,.,TRBD1,TRBV18,CASSRTGNYGYTF,TGTGCCAGCTCACGGACAGGGAACTATGGCTACACCTTC
TRBJ2-7,.,.,TRBV19,CASTSGSGGVEQYF,TGTGCCAGTACCTCCGGGTCGGGGGGCGTCGAGCAGTACTTC
TRBJ2-7,few,.,TRBV5-1,CASSKLQGGPYEQYF,TGCGCCAGCAGCAAACTCCAGGGGGGCCCCTACGAGCAGTACTTC
TRBJ1-1,.,.,TRBV11-2,CASSLAGHPVEAFF,TGTGCCAGCAGCTTAGCGGGACACCCAGTGGAAGCTTTCTTT
TRBJ2-5,.,TRBD1,TRBV7-2,CASSTYRGQETQYF,TGTGCCAGCAGCACATACAGGGGCCAAGAGACCCAGTACTTC
TRBJ2-7,.,TRBD2,TRBV7-3,CASGSASGNEQYF,TGTGCCAGCGGCTCGGCGAGCGGGAACGAGCAGTACTTC
TRBJ2-5,.,.,TRBV11-3,CASSLDPRETQYF,TGTGCCAGCAGCTTAGATCCCCGGGAGACCCAGTACTTC
TRBJ1-3,.,.,TRBV6-1,CASRESLSGNTIYF,TGTGCCAGCAGGGAGTCGTTGTCTGGAAACACCATATATTTT
TRBJ1-2,.,TRBD1,TRBV7-3,CASSLSAGGGYTF,TGTGCCAGCAGCTTATCAGCAGGGGGTGGCTACACCTTC
TRBJ2-3,few,.,TRBV6-5,CASSTAGTQYF,TGTGCCAGCAGTACCGCCGGTACCCAGTATTTT
TRBJ1-1,.,.,TRBV27,CASSLMGHTEAFF,TGTGCCAGCAGTTTAATGGGCCACACTGAAGCTTTCTTT
TRBJ2-7,.,.,TRBV2,CASSGVPGRVYEQYF,TGTGCCAGCAGTGGGGTACCTGGCCGGGTCTACGAGCAGTACTTC
TRBJ2-7,once,.,TRBV19,CASSIELRRCEQYF,TGTGCCAGTAGTATCGAGCTCCGGCGGTGCGAGCAGTACTTC
TRBJ2-1,.,TRBD2,TRBV7-9,CSSSLVGTSGTEQFF,TGTTCCAGCAGCTTGGTGGGGACTAGCGGGACAGAGCAGTTCTTC
TRBJ2-5,.,TRBD1,TRBV30,CAWTWGDRPWETQYF,TGTGCCTGGACGTGGGGGGACAGGCCTTGGGAGACCCAGTACTTC
TRBJ2-7,.,.,TRBV7-9,CSSSLFPYEQYF,TGTTCCAGCAGCCTCTTCCCCTACGAGCAGTACTTC
TRBJ2-5,.,TRBD2,TRBV19,CASSILGTSQETQYF,TGTGCCAGTAGTATTCTCGGGACTAGCCAAGAGACCCAGTACTTC
TRBJ2-1,.,TRBD2,TRBV15,CATSRGPPGLAINEQFF,TGTGCCACCAGCAGGGGCCCTCCGGGACTAGCGATTAATGAGCAGTTCTTC
TRBJ2-7,.,TRBD1,TRBV6-5,CASSYSGTAGEQYF,TGTGCCAGCAGTTACTCCGGGACAGCTGGGGAGCAGTACTTC
TRBJ2-7,.,TRBD2,TRBV5-6,CASSLGSPGRGSYEQYF,TGTGCCAGCAGCTTGGGGTCCCCCGGGAGGGGGTCCTACGAGCAGTACTTC
TRBJ1-1,.,TRBD1,TRBV9,CASSPRPGQGTGLIF,TGTGCCAGCAGCCCACGCCCGGGACAGGGGACAGGTTTAATCTTT
TRBJ2-1,.,.,TRBV7-9,CASSLLLVIGTYNEQFF,TGTGCCAGCAGCCTATTACTAGTTATAGGGACCTACAATGAGCAGTTCTTC
TRBJ2-5,.,.,TRBV9,CASSPEGKTQYF,TGTGCCAGCAGCCCGGAGGGGAAGACCCAGTACTTC
TRBJ1-2,.,.,TRBV15,CATSTGNRYGYTF,TGTGCCACCAGTACCGGGAACCGCTATGGCTACACCTTC
TRBJ2-7,.,.,TRBV5-1,CASSSRGGTTYEQYF,TGCGCCAGCAGCTCTCGGGGAGGCACCACCTACGAGCAGTACTTC
TRBJ2-7,.,TRBD1,TRBV5-4,CASSQDGDSSYEQYF,TGTGCCAGCAGCCAAGATGGGGACAGTTCCTACGAGCAGTACTTC
TRBJ2-2,.,.,TRBV6-5,CASSYLDMPGELFF,TGTGCCAGCAGTTACCTGGACATGCCCGGGGAGCTGTTTTTT
TRBJ2-5,.,TRBD2,TRBV7-2,CASSFQTSSETQYF,TGTGCCAGCAGCTTTCAGACTAGCTCAGAGACCCAGTACTTC
TRBJ1-6,.,.,TRBV4-3,CASSRGSADSYNSPLHF,TGCGCCAGCAGCCGAGGAAGTGCAGACTCCTATAATTCACCCCTCCACTTT
TRBJ1-2,.,TRBD1,TRBV29-1,CSVTLPGQGAGSYTF,TGCAGCGTTACGCTCCCGGGACAGGGGGCGGGTAGCTACACCTTC
TRBJ2-3,.,.,TRBV6-1,CASKIGGPLDTQYF,TGTGCCAGCAAAATCGGCGGCCCCTTGGATACGCAGTATTTT
TRBJ1-1,.,.,TRBV19,CASNERDTMNTEAFF,TGTGCCAGTAACGAACGGGACACTATGAACACTGAAGCTTTCTTT
TRBJ2-5,.,.,TRBV15,CATRSQGEAQETQYF,TGTGCCACTCGCTCGCAAGGGGAGGCACAAGAGACCCAGTACTTC
TRBJ2-7,.,.,TRBV7-9,CSSSLGGDYYYEQYF,TGTTCCAGCAGCTTAGGGGGGGACTACTACTACGAGCAGTACTTC
TRBJ2-2,once,.,TRBV9,CASSVTPVDGELFF,TGTGCCAGCAGCGTTACTCCCGTTGACGGGGAGCTGTTTTTT
TRBJ2-7,.,.,TRBV6-5,CASSYSLLDEQYF,TGTGCCAGCAGTTACTCTCTCCTCGACGAGCAGTACTTC
TRBJ2-2,few,.,TRBV11-1,CASLAPSTGELFF,TGTGCCAGCTTGGCTCCCTCCACCGGGGAGCTGTTTTTT
TRBJ1-1,.,TRBD1,TRBV2,CASSDGQRTGWTEAFF,TGTGCCAGCAGTGATGGGCAGAGGACAGGGTGGACTGAAGCTTTCTTT
TRBJ1-4,.,.,TRBV6-7,CASSSIPGHSTNEKLFF,TGTGCCAGCTCCTCCATCCCTGGGCACTCAACTAATGAAAAACTGTTTTTT
TRBJ2-1,few,TRBD2,TRBV7-2,CASSYGLADNEQFF,TGTGCCAGCAGCTATGGACTAGCGGACAATGAGCAGTTCTTC
TRBJ2-1,.,TRBD2,TRBV5-1,CASSSILSGSTYNEQFF,TGCGCCAGCAGCTCTATCCTAAGCGGGAGTACCTACAATGAGCAGTTCTTC
TRBJ2-3,.,.,TRBV2,CASSALGGSRSDTQYF,TGTGCCAGCAGCGCCCTCGGCGGCTCTAGGTCAGATACGCAGTATTTT
TRBJ2-7,.,TRBD2,TRBV28,CASRTTSGSSEQYF,TGTGCCAGCAGGACCACTAGCGGGAGCTCCGAGCAGTACTTC